These 7 T cell receptor beta chains were all obtained from the same sample, sequenced in a study of regulatory T cells in long-lasting Graves disease. Time point in this sample: newly diagnosed GD, antithyroid drugs for less than 3 months. There was RNA extracted from PBMCs, and the TCR library was made from it. Both iRepertoire HTBI primers and Arm-PCR of CDR3 regions were used to build the TCR beta libraries. Using its own MiXCR run on the multiplex PCR reads, TCRdb lists one record per CDR3 protein. Counted here are some 250,000 distinct CDR3 sequences, about 17% occurring once; the ten biggest clones make up approximately 20%. This material consisted of peripheral blood mononuclear cells (PBMCs), taken at new diagnosis, from a patient treated with antithyroid drugs. These receptors were taken from a female donor with Graves disease.

The chain employs TRBV2 and TRBJ2-5; D tentatively reads TRBD1 or TRBD2 (5 bases each). The V end was cut by 8 bases, the J end by 4 bases, with 17 bases between. Germline V gene sequence: CDR1 SNHLY, CDR2 FYNNEI. This CDR3 contains 14 residues. CDR3 protein: CASHQGDRLETQYF. In DNA, the CDR3 is TGTGCCAGCCATCAAGGGGACCGGTTAGAGACCCAGTACTTC.

This clonotype has at least ten counts. This chain links TRBV6-1 with TRBJ2-7; D unresolved. The CDR3 has 12 residues. Germline V gene sequence: CDR1 MNHNS, CDR2 SASEGT. V was clipped by 6 bases and J by 3 bases, with 9 bases between them. The CDR3 sequence: CASRNLRYEQYF. CDR3 coding DNA: TGTGCCAGCAGGAACCTTCGCTACGAGCAGTACTTC.

This clonotype was detected ten times or more. V and J are TRBV7-9 and TRBJ2-7; D not certain. Trimming removed 0 bases at V and 3 bases at J, with 12 bases between. CDR1 and CDR2 (germline): SEHNR, FQNEAQ (reference sequence). This CDR3 comprises 15 residues. As DNA, the CDR3 is TGTGCCAGCAGCTTAGCTTCGGGCCAAGGCTACGAGCAGTACTTC. Encoded protein: CASSLASGQGYEQYF.

This clonotype occurred many times. This chain joins TRBV7-8 and TRBJ1-3; weak D call: TRBD1 (6 bases). This CDR3 has 15 amino acids. Germline V gene sequence: CDR1 SGHVS, CDR2 FQNEAQ. With 5 bases removed from V and 2 bases from J, the gap between germline ends came to 13 bases. The chain's CDR3 is CASSPAQGTGNTIYF. DNA of the CDR3: TGTGCCAGCAGCCCCGCACAGGGAACTGGAAACACCATATATTTT.

With respect to this clonotype: A read error likely explains this, since a far larger clone differs by one base. The gene calls are TRBV9 and TRBJ2-1, with TRBD2 identical over 11 bases. The CDR3 extends over 15 amino acids. Germline-derived CDR1 and CDR2 are SGDLS and YYNGEE. The junction had 6 bases not matched to a gene; V was cut back by 0 bases and J by 10 bases. The CDR3 here is CASSVVPSGRSEQFF. In DNA form, the CDR3 reads TGTGCCAGCAGCGTAGTCCCTAGCGGGAGGAGCGAGCAGTTCTTC.

A word on this clonotype: A much larger clone is a single base away; this may be a read error. The chain is built from TRBV18 and TRBJ2-1; a weak D match, TRBD1 (6 bases). The CDR3 sequence is 13 residues long. The V gene's germline CDR1 is KGHSH and CDR2 LQKENI. V was cut by 2 bases and J by 12 bases, with 14 bases left in between. Written as DNA, the CDR3 is TGTGCCAGCTCACCAGGCCAAGGGGGTGGGCAGTTCTTC. Its protein is CASSPGQGGGQFF.

This clonotype showed up many times. The V gene is TRBV5-1, the J gene TRBJ2-7, with 11 bases identical to TRBD2. The CDR3 runs to 15 residues. CDR1 is SGHRS and CDR2 is YFSETQ in the germline V gene. J was trimmed by 5 bases and V by 4 bases; bases with no gene match: 8. CDR3 sequence reads: CASSQTSGRQNEQYF. The DNA of the CDR3 is TGCGCCAGCAGCCAAACTAGCGGGAGACAGAACGAGCAGTACTTC.